This T cell receptor (beta chain) appears in the sequencing data of a study of identical twins. The V and J ends lost 3 bases and 3 bases, in that order; junction bases with no gene match: 16. The germline CDR1 and CDR2 sequences are DFQATT and SNEGSKA (reference sequence). The length of the CDR3 is 18 residues. A universal primer site was created by template switching, with the cDNA bearing unique molecular identifiers. TCRdb processed the 5' RACE reads anew with MiXCR; each CDR3 protein has one entry. The table records 410,000 or so distinct CDR3 sequences, about 18% of them present only once. This clonotype showed up just a few times. Its antigen is not known. Findings of the study overall: The study found weaker excess twin sharing in beta out-of-frame sequences. Clonotypes of the beta chain that were abundant in cord blood carried fewer insertions (memory repertoires showed none). Twins shared out-of-frame alpha sequences with excess low generation probability.

The chain recombines TRBV20-1 with TRBJ2-3; 9 bases align to TRBD2. Sequences were obtained from naive T cells sorted from blood. The sequence was obtained from a man aged 45-60 years in good health. The CDR3, as DNA: TGCAGTGCTAGCCTCCTTAGGCGCGGGAGGGCCTGGACAGATACGCAGTATTTT. Protein sequence: CSASLLRRGRAWTDTQYF.